The present entry profiles one TCR beta chain with its context. No antigen is known for it. These data originate in a study of vaccination and CD4 T cells after COVID-19. Background on the study: In the convalescent cohort, there were six males and four females, two of them Hispanic. The cells in question were stimulated using overlapping spike peptides derived from SARS-CoV-2, HCoV-NL63, HCoV-OC43 and HCoV-229E. Control wells got either CEFX epitopes, HIV-1 Nef peptides, or no peptide at all.

Oncomine TCR Beta short-read sequencing was applied to DNA from cultured CD4+ T cells. TCRdb itself ran the PCR reads through MiXCR, one entry per CDR3 protein. In the table there are some 25,000 distinct CDR3 sequences, over 45% of which are singletons. Treatment of the sample: approximately 9-day PBMC culture with coronavirus spike peptide pools or control peptides (ViraFEST assay). Antigen-specific T cell expansion with peptide pools preceded TCR sequencing in the ViraFEST approach. The sequence came from a human donor who had recovered from COVID-19. Sequencing was done on a sample of CD4+ T cells from blood, cultured in vitro.

Written as DNA, the CDR3 is TGTGCCAGCACCCTAGCGGGAGTGGGCTACGAGCAGTACTTC. This sequence encodes CASTLAGVGYEQYF. The V call is TRBV7-2, the J call TRBJ2-7; 10 bases map to TRBD2. This CDR3 has 14 residues. V trimming: 7 bases; J trimming: 3 bases; junction bases outside the gene matches: 6. Germline values: CDR1 SGHTA, CDR2 FQGNSA.